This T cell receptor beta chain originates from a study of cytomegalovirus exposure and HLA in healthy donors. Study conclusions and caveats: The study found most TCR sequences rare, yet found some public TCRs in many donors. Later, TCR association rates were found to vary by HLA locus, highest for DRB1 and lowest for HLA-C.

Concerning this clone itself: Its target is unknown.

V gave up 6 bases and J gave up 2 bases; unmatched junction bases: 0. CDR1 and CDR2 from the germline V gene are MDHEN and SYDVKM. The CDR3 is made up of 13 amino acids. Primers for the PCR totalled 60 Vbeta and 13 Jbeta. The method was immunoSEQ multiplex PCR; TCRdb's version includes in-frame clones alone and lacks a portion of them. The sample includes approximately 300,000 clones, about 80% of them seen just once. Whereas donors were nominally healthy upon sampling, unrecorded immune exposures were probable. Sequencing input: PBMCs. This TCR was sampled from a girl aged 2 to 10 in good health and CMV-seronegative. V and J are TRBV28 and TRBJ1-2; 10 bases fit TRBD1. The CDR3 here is CASRTGGNYGYTF. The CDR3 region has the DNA TGTGCCAGCAGGACAGGGGGCAACTATGGCTACACCTTC.